What follows are 20 T cell receptor beta chains derived from one specimen sequenced in a study of CD8 T cell repertoires and HIV-1 epitope variants. TCRdb's copy holds only in-frame clones and misses some; the assay was immunoSEQ multiplex PCR. The data show about 95,000 clones, almost 75% seen once. The sequenced sample was uncultured baseline CD8+ T cells from peripheral blood mononuclear cells (PBMCs). These receptors all come from a male donor with HIV.

CDR3 amino acids: CASSQDPSQGGETQYF. CDR3 coding DNA: TGCGCCAGCAGCCAAGACCCATCTCAGGGGGGAGAGACCCAGTACTTC. The chain employs TRBV4-1 and TRBJ2-5, with a weak D call TRBD1 (7 bases). The CDR3 covers 16 residues. Germline CDR1 and CDR2: MGHRA and YSYEKL. Trimming removed 0 bases from V and 4 bases from J, with 15 bases in between.

V gene TRBV9 combines with J gene TRBJ1-6; tentatively, D is TRBD1 (5 bases). Germline V lookup: CDR1 SGDLS, CDR2 YYNGEE. This CDR3 comprises 17 residues. V lost 0 bases, J lost 8 bases, and 18 bases lay in between. This chain's CDR3 is CASSVGVGREVHSPLHF. CDR3 coding DNA: TGTGCCAGCAGCGTAGGAGTCGGCAGGGAGGTCCATTCACCCCTCCACTTT.

V gene TRBV6-4 combines with J gene TRBJ1-1, with D uncertain. The CDR3 extends over 13 amino acids. Germline V gives CDR1 MRHNA, CDR2 SNTAGT. V lost 6 bases to trimming and J lost 1 base, with 9 bases between them. This chain's CDR3 is CASSVAENTEAFF. The CDR3 DNA reads TGTGCCAGCAGCGTGGCGGAGAACACTGAAGCTTTCTTT.

This clone was seen only a few times. The rearrangement joins TRBV6-1 to TRBJ2-1; 8 bases fit TRBD2. CDR1 and CDR2 from the germline V gene are MNHNS and SASEGT. The CDR3 covers 15 residues. V gave up 7 bases and J gave up 1 base; unmatched junction bases: 6. The CDR3: CASTTLAGSYNEQFF. In DNA form, the CDR3 reads TGTGCCAGCACCACTCTAGCGGGTTCCTACAATGAGCAGTTCTTC.

The gene calls are TRBV7-2 and TRBJ2-5; 10 positions agree with TRBD2. The CDR3 runs 16 residues. Germline V gene data show CDR1 as SGHTA and CDR2 as FQGNSA. With 1 base clipped from V and 5 bases from J, the junction kept 7 bases outside the gene matches. CDR3 in DNA: TGTGCCAGCAGCTTAGGCCCTAGCGGGAGTAGGGAGACCCAGTACTTC. Amino acid sequence: CASSLGPSGSRETQYF.

Only a few counts were recorded for this clone. The gene calls are TRBV5-6 and TRBJ1-5; D might be TRBD1 (6 bases). V lost 0 bases, J lost 6 bases, and 10 bases lay in between. The length of the CDR3 is 14 residues. CDR1 is SGHDT and CDR2 is YYEEEE in the germline V gene. DNA for the CDR3: TGTGCCAGCAGCTTGGCAACAGGGTCTCAGCCCCAGCATTTT. Translation gives CASSLATGSQPQHF. Together with reference TRBV5-6 and TRBJ1-5, the CDR3 gives the full variable domain: DAGVTQSPTHLIKTRGQQVTLRCSPKSGHDTVSWYQQALGQGPQFIFQYYEEEERQRGNFPDRFSGHQFPNYSSELNVNALLLGDSALYLCASSLATGSQPQHFGDGTRLSIL.

This clone has a single count. V usage is TRBV7-3 and J usage is TRBJ1-2; a weak D match, TRBD1 (5 bases). The CDR3 is 13 residues long. Trimming took 2 bases from V and 10 from J, leaving 14 bases between them. Germline CDR1 is SGHTA and CDR2 is FQGTGA. CDR3 sequence reads: CASSLHQGTAYTF. The CDR3 coding sequence is TGTGCCAGCAGCTTACACCAGGGTACAGCCTACACCTTC.

This clone was seen many times. This chain connects TRBV9 to TRBJ2-1, with TRBD2 identical over 7 bases. Germline V gene data show CDR1 as SGDLS and CDR2 as YYNGEE. V lost 0 bases, J lost 2 bases, and 5 bases stayed unmatched. The CDR3 length is 16 residues. The CDR3 nucleotides read TGTGCCAGCAGCGTAGGGCCAGGGACTACCTACAATGAGCAGTTCTTC. The encoded protein is CASSVGPGTTYNEQFF.

The V gene is TRBV27, the J gene TRBJ2-3, with 12 bases identical to TRBD2. The V gene's germline CDR1 is MNHEY and CDR2 SMNVEV (reference sequence). This CDR3 comprises 16 residues. With 3 bases clipped from V and 4 bases from J, the junction kept 5 bases outside the gene matches. CDR3 residues: CASSFRLAGVSDTQYF. CDR3 in DNA: TGTGCCAGCAGTTTCCGACTAGCGGGAGTCTCAGATACGCAGTATTTT.

The chain combines TRBV29-1 with TRBJ2-3; 12 nucleotides line up with TRBD2. V lost 6 bases and J lost 10; bases outside the gene matches: 2. The CDR3 consists of 11 residues. CDR1 and CDR2 from the germline V gene are SQVTM and ANQGSEA. CDR3 amino acids: CSVLAGGAQYF. The CDR3 bases are TGCAGCGTACTAGCGGGGGGTGCGCAGTATTTT.

The V call is TRBV5-4, the J call TRBJ2-3, with D possibly being TRBD1 (6 bases). Trimming took 2 bases from V and 3 from J, leaving 19 bases between them. Per germline, CDR1 SGHNT and CDR2 YYREEE (reference sequence). The CDR3 runs to 17 residues. CDR3 loop: CASSFQPPGHFTDTQYF. For the CDR3, the DNA is TGTGCCAGCAGCTTCCAACCACCGGGACACTTTACAGATACGCAGTATTTT.

This chain links TRBV5-1 with TRBJ2-7; a weak D match, TRBD2 (7 bases). The CDR3 contains 14 residues. The V gene lost 0 bases and the J gene lost 7 bases, with 14 bases spanning the gap. Germline V gene sequence: CDR1 SGHRS, CDR2 YFSETQ. CDR3 sequence reads: CASSLEGGAREQYF. Here the CDR3 DNA reads TGCGCCAGCAGCTTGGAAGGGGGGGCGCGGGAGCAGTACTTC.

V gene TRBV9 combines with J gene TRBJ2-3; TRBD1 is a possible D gene (5 bases). Germline-derived CDR1 and CDR2 are SGDLS and YYNGEE. V dropped 3 bases and J dropped 5 bases, with 10 bases sitting between them. CDR3 length equals 13 residues. The CDR3 loop reads CASSAATGDTQYF. CDR3 coding DNA: TGTGCCAGCAGCGCCGCTACAGGAGATACGCAGTATTTT.

V and J are TRBV19 and TRBJ1-1; D not resolved. CDR3 size: 11 residues. V was cut by 10 bases and J by 4 bases, with 10 bases left in between. Germline CDR1 reads LNHDA; CDR2 reads SQIVND (reference sequence). CDR3 sequence (DNA): TGTGCCACCAGAAAACTCACTGAAGCTTTCTTT. This sequence encodes CATRKLTEAFF.

This chain links TRBV10-3 with TRBJ1-2; D is uncertain. The germline V gene encodes CDR1 ENHRY and CDR2 SYGVKD. This CDR3 region has 16 residues. Trimming left V 2 bases short and J 0 bases short, with 13 bases between. The CDR3 DNA follows: TGTGCCATCAGTGAGGGGCTGACAACCGCTAACTATGGCTACACCTTC. Amino acid sequence: CAISEGLTTANYGYTF.

The J gene is TRBJ2-7, the V gene TRBV5-1; 9 bases are a match to TRBD1. Germline CDR1 and CDR2: SGHRS and YFSETQ. V shed 1 base and J 7 bases; nucleotides not matched to a gene: 9. This CDR3 has 15 amino acids. The chain's CDR3 is CASSLWGQGGWEQYF. In nucleotides, the CDR3 is TGCGCCAGCAGCTTGTGGGGACAGGGAGGTTGGGAGCAGTACTTC.

This clone was found a few times. The rearrangement uses TRBV4-1 and TRBJ1-2; D is uncertain. CDR3 length: 14 residues. Germline V lookup: CDR1 MGHRA, CDR2 YSYEKL. The V and J ends lost 0 bases and 7 bases respectively, with 12 bases between them. As DNA, the CDR3 is TGCGCCAGCAGCCAAGATGCCGGGGTAGGTGGCTACACCTTC. The encoded protein is CASSQDAGVGGYTF.

The chain is built from TRBV5-1 and TRBJ2-1, with 7 bases that match TRBD2. Trimming removed 4 bases from V and 0 bases from J; junction bases left unmatched: 4. CDR1 SGHRS and CDR2 YFSETQ come from the germline V gene. This CDR3 region has 15 residues. The CDR3 nucleotides are TGCGCCAGCAGCGATCGGGGGGACTCCTACAATGAGCAGTTCTTC. Its protein is CASSDRGDSYNEQFF.

The chain carries TRBV7-8 and TRBJ2-1; 7 bases map to TRBD1. CDR1 is SGHVS, CDR2 FQNEAQ, per germline. The junction had 11 bases not matched to a gene; V was cut back by 7 bases and J by 8 bases. The CDR3 sequence is 14 residues long. Written as DNA, the CDR3 is TGTGCCAGCACCGAGAGACAGGGCTCGCATGAGCAGTTCTTC. Translated, it gives CASTERQGSHEQFF. The full variable domain, in which reference TRBV7-8 and TRBJ2-1 provide the parts outside the CDR3, is GAGVSQSPRYKVAKRGQDVALRCDPISGHVSLFWYQQALGQGPEFLTYFQNEAQLDKSGLPSDRFFAERPEGSVSTLKIQRTQQEDSAVYLCASTERQGSHEQFFGPGTRLTVL.

This clone was found a few times. Distinct nucleotide sequences in the sample also encode this CDR3. The chain carries TRBV7-9 and TRBJ1-1; no firm D call. V was cut by 1 base and J by 2 bases, with 2 bases left in between. This CDR3 comprises 12 residues. Germline CDR1 and CDR2: SEHNR and FQNEAQ (reference sequence). CDR3 sequence: CASSLVNTEAFF. The CDR3 nucleotides read TGTGCCAGCAGCTTAGTAAACACTGAAGCTTTCTTT.